This T cell receptor beta chain was identified in a study of T-cell reconstitution after alpha-beta-depleted transplantation in children. The TCRbeta library was prepared with unique molecular identifiers. TCRdb reprocessed the PCR reads with MiXCR, giving one entry per CDR3 protein. In the table there are about 110,000 distinct CDR3 sequences, about 6.5% of which are singletons. Findings and caveats of the study: Reportedly, alpha-beta T cells present about two months post-transplant originated from several hundred expanded clones of graft origin.

This clonotype was seen a few times. Its antigen is undetermined. In germline, CDR1 is MNHEY, CDR2 SVGEGT. The CDR3 is 14 amino acids. V was cut by 7 bases and J by 1 base, with 10 bases left in between. The chain recombines TRBV6-2 or TRBV6-3 with TRBJ2-2; D is ambiguous. Sequencing used PBMCs, mostly from graft donor cells, obtained 360 days after TCRalphabeta/CD19-depleted stem cell transplant. The clonotype originates from a male patient aged 2-10 years who had a stem cell transplant for acute lymphoblastic leukemia, so the T cells may come from the graft donor. In DNA form, the CDR3 reads TGTGCCAGCACCCCCGGGCGGAACACCGGGGAGCTGTTTTTT. It specifies CASTPGRNTGELFF.